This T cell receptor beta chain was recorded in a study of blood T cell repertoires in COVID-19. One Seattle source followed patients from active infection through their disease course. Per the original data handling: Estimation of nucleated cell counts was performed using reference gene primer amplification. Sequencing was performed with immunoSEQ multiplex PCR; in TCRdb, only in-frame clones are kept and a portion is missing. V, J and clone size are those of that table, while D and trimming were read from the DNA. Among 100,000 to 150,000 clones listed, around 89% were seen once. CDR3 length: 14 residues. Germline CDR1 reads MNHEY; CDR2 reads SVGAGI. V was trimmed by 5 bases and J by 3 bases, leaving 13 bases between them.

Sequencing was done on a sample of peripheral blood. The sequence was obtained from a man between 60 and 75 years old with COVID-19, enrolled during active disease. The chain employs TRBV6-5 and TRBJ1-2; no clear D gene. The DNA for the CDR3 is TGTGCCAGCAGTCGAATCTGGAGGGACTATGGCTACACCTTC. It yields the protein CASSRIWRDYGYTF.